This TCR beta chain was sequenced for a study of blood T cell repertoires in COVID-19. In the study overall: Whether acute or convalescent, the COVID-19 samples came from the United States, Italy and Spain. T cells, B-cell-depleted T cells, or PBMCs supplied cDNA or gDNA.

The J segment lost 2 bases and the V segment lost 6 bases, leaving 4 bases of the junction unmatched. CDR3 size: 14 residues. CDR1 MNHEY and CDR2 SVGAGI come from the germline V gene. In the original analysis: Reference gene primer amplification gave estimated nucleated cell counts. The method was immunoSEQ multiplex PCR; TCRdb's version includes in-frame clones alone and lacks a portion of them. The V and J calls and clone size come from that table; D and trimming were worked out from the DNA. The data contain some 150,000 clones, about four fifths of them singletons. Sequenced: peripheral blood. The rearrangement uses TRBV6-5 and TRBJ2-3; 8 bases agree with TRBD2. The clonotype comes from a man in his 60s with acute or convalescent COVID-19. CDR3 amino acids: CASRREGLTDTQYF. CDR3 coding DNA: TGTGCCAGCAGACGGGAGGGCCTCACAGATACGCAGTATTTT.